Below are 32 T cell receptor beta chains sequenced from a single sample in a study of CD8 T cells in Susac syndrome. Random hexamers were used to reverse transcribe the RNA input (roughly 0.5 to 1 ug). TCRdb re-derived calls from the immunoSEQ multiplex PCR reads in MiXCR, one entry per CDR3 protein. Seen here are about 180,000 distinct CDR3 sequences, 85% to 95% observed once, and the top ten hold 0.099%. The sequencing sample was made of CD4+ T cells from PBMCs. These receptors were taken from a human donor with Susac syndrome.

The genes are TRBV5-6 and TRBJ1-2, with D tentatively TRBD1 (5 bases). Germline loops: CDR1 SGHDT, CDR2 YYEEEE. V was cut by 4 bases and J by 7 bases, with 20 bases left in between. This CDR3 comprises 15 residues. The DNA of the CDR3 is TGTGCCAGCAGCCATGCTGGGGGAACGCTTCGTGGCTACACCTTC. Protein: CASSHAGGTLRGYTF.

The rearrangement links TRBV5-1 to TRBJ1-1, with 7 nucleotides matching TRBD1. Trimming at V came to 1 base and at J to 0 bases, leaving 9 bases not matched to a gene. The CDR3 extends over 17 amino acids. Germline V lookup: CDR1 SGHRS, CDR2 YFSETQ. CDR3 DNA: TGCGCCAGCAGCTTGAACCCCTACAGGGGTATGAACACTGAAGCTTTCTTT. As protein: CASSLNPYRGMNTEAFF.

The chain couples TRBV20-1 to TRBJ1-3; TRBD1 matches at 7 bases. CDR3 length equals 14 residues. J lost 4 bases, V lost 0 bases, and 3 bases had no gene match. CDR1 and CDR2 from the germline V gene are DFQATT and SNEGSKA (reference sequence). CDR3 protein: CSARDRTGGNTIYF. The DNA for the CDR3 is TGCAGTGCTAGAGATCGGACAGGAGGAAACACCATATATTTT.

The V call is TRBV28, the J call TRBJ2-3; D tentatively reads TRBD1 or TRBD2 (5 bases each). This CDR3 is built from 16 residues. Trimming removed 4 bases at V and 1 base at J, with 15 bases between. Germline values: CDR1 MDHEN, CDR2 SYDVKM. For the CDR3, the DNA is TGTGCCAGCAGTTCCCGGGGCAGGGCGGGCACAGATACGCAGTATTTT. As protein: CASSSRGRAGTDTQYF.

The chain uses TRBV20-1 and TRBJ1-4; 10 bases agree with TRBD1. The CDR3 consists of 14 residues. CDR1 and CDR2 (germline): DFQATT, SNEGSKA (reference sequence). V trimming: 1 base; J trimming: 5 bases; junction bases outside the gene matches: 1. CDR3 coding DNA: TGCAGTGCTAGAGGGGGACAGGGGAATGAAAAACTGTTTTTT. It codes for CSARGGQGNEKLFF.

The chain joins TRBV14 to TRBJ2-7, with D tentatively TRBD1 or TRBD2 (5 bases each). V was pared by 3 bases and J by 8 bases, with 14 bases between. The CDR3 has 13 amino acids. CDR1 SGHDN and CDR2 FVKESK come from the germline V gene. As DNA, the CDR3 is TGTGCCAGCAGCCACCGGGACGGAAGAAAGCAGTACTTC. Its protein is CASSHRDGRKQYF.

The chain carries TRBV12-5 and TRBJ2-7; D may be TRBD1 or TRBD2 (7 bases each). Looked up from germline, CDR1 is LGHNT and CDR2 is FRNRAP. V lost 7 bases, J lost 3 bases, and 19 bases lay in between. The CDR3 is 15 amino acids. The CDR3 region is CASARGGTVRYEQYF. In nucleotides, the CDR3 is TGTGCTAGTGCCAGGGGGGGGACAGTCCGCTACGAGCAGTACTTC.

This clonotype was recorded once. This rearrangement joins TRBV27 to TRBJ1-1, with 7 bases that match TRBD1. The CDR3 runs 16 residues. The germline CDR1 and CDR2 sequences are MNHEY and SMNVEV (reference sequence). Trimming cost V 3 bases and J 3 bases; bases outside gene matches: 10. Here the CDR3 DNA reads TGTGCCAGCAGTTTGGGGACAGCCTTTAGGGACACTGAAGCTTTCTTT. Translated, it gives CASSLGTAFRDTEAFF.

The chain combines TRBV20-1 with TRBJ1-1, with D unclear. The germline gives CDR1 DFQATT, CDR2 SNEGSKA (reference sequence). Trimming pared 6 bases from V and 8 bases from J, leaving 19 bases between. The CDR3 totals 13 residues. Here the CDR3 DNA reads TGCAGTGCAAAAGAGGTGGCCCTTGGAGAAGCTTTCTTT. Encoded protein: CSAKEVALGEAFF.

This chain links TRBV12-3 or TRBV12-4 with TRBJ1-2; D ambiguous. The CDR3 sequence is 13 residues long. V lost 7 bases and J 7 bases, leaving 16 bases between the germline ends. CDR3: CASNLDAHGGYTF. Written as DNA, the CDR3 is TGTGCCAGCAACCTAGACGCTCACGGTGGCTACACCTTC.

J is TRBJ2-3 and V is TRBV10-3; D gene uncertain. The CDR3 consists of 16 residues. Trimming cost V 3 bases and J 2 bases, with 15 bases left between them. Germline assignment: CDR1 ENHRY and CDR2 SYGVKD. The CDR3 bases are TGTGCCATCAGTGAAAAAGCGATCGATCTCACAGATACGCAGTATTTT. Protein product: CAISEKAIDLTDTQYF.

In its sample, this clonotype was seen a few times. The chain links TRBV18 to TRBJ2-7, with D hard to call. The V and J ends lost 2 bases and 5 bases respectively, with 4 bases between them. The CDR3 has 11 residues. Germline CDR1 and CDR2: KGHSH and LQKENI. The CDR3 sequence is CASSPGDEQYF. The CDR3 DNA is TGTGCCAGCTCACCAGGAGACGAGCAGTACTTC.

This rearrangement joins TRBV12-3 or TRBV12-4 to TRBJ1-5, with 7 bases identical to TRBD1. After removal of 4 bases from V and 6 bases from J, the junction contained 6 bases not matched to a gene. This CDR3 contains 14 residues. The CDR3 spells CASSSDRVVQPQHF. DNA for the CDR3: TGTGCCAGCAGTTCTGACAGGGTGGTTCAGCCCCAGCATTTT.

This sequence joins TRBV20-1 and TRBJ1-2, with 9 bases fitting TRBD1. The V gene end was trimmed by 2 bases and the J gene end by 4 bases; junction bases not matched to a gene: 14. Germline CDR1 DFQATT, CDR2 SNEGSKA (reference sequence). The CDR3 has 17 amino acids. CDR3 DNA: TGCAGTGCTAGATCCATAGGGACAGGGTCGAACTTCTATGGCTACACCTTC. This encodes CSARSIGTGSNFYGYTF.

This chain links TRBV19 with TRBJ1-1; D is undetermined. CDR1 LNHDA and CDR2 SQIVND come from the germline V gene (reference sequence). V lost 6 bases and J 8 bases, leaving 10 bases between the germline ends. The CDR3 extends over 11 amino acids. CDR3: CASREAREAFF. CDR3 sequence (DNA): TGTGCCAGTAGGGAGGCGAGGGAAGCTTTCTTT.

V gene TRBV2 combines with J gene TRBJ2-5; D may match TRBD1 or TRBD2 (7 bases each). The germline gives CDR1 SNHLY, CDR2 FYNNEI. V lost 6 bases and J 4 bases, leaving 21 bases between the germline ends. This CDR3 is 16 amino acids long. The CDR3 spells CASRGGGLLQPETQYF. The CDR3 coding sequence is TGTGCCAGCAGGGGAGGGGGCTTACTGCAGCCAGAGACCCAGTACTTC.

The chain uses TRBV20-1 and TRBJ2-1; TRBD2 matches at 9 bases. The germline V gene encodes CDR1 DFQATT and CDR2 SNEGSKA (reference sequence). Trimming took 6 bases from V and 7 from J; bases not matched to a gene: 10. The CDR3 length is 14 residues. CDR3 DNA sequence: TGCAGTGCCGGCGGGAGGGCCCAAGGGAATGAGCAGTTCTTC. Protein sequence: CSAGGRAQGNEQFF.

The CDR3 here is CASSGPPVGGYTF. The CDR3 nucleotides are TGTGCCAGCAGTGGCCCCCCGGTGGGCGGCTACACCTTC. The gene calls are TRBV2 and TRBJ1-2; D is undetermined. From germline, CDR1 is SNHLY and CDR2 FYNNEI. This CDR3 has 13 amino acids. V lost 4 bases and J 8 bases, leaving 14 bases between the germline ends. The full variable domain, in which reference TRBV2 and TRBJ1-2 provide the parts outside the CDR3, is EPEVTQTPSHQVTQMGQEVILRCVPISNHLYFYWYRQILGQKVEFLVSFYNNEISEKSEIFDDQFSVERPDGSNFTLKIRSTKLEDSAMYFCASSGPPVGGYTFGSGTRLTVV.

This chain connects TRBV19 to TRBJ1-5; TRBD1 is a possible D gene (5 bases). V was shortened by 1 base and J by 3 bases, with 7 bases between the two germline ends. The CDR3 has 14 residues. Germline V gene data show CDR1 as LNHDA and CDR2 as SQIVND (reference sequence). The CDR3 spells CASSIGQTNQPQHF. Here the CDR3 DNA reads TGTGCCAGTAGTATAGGACAGACCAATCAGCCCCAGCATTTT.

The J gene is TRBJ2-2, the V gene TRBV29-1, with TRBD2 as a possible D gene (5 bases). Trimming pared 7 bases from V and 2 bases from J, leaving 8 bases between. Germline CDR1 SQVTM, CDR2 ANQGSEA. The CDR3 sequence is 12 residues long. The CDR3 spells CSGETNTGELFF. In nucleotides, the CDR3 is TGCAGCGGGGAGACCAACACCGGGGAGCTGTTTTTT.

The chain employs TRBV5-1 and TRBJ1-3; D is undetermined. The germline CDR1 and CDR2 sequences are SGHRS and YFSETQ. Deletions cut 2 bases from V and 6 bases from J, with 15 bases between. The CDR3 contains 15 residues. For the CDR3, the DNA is TGCGCCAGCAGCTTAGGTCCAGACGTCGTAAACACCATATATTTT. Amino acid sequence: CASSLGPDVVNTIYF.

This chain's CDR3 is CAIGGGGTATNEKLFF. Written as DNA, the CDR3 is TGTGCCATCGGGGGAGGGGGAACCGCAACTAATGAAAAACTGTTTTTT. The gene calls are TRBV10-3 and TRBJ1-4, with a tentative D call TRBD1 (6 bases). V was clipped by 8 bases and J by 0 bases, with 16 bases between them. The length of the CDR3 is 16 residues. CDR1 ENHRY and CDR2 SYGVKD come from the germline V gene.

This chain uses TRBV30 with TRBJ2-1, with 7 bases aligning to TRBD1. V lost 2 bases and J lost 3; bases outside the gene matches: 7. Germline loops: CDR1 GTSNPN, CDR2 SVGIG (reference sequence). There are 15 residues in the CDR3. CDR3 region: CAWSYTRDSYNEQFF. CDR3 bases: TGTGCCTGGAGTTATACCCGGGACAGCTACAATGAGCAGTTCTTC.

DNA of the CDR3: TGCGCCAGCAGCCAACTCACTCGCCAGGGCGGCGGGGAGCTGTTTTTT. This sequence encodes CASSQLTRQGGGELFF. The rearrangement uses TRBV4-1 and TRBJ2-2, with D tentatively TRBD1 (5 bases). Germline lookup yields CDR1 MGHRA and CDR2 YSYEKL. V lost 2 bases and J lost 7, with 17 bases in between. This CDR3 has 16 amino acids.

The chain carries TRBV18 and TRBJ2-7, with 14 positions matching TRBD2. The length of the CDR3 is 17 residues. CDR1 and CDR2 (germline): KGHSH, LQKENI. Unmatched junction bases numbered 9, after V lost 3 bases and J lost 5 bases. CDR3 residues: CASSPGTSGSKAHEQYF. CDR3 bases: TGTGCCAGCTCACCTGGGACTAGCGGGAGTAAGGCCCACGAGCAGTACTTC.

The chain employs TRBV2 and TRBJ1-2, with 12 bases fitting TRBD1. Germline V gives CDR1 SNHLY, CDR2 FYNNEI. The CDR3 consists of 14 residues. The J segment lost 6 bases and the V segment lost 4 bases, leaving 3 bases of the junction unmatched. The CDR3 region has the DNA TGTGCCAGCAGTGGGGACAGGGGGCAAAATGGCTACACCTTC. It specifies CASSGDRGQNGYTF.

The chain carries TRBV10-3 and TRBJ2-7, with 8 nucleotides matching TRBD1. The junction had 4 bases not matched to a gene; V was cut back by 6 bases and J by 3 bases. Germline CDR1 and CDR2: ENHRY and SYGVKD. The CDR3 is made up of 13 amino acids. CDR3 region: CAISRTGSYEQYF. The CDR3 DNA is TGTGCCATCAGCCGGACAGGGAGCTACGAGCAGTACTTC.

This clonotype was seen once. For the CDR3, the DNA is TGCAGTGCTAGACGACGCGCGGGTAGCAATCAGCCCCAGCATTTT. It encodes CSARRRAGSNQPQHF. The V and J genes are TRBV20-1 and TRBJ1-5; D unclear. V was pared by 2 bases and J by 0 bases, with 11 bases between. This CDR3 is 15 amino acids long. Germline loops: CDR1 DFQATT, CDR2 SNEGSKA (reference sequence).

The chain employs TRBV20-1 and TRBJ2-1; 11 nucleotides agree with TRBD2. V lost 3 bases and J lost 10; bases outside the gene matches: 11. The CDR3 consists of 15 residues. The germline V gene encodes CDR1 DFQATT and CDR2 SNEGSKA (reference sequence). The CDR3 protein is CSASGGTSGAGEQFF. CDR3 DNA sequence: TGCAGTGCTAGCGGGGGGACTAGCGGCGCAGGGGAGCAGTTCTTC.

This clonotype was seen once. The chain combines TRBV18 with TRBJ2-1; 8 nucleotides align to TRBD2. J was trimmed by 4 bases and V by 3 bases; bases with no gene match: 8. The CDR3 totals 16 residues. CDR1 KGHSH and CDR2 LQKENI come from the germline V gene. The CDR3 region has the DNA TGTGCCAGCTCACCCTCCCCCGGCGGGGGGTACAATGAGCAGTTCTTC. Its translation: CASSPSPGGGYNEQFF.

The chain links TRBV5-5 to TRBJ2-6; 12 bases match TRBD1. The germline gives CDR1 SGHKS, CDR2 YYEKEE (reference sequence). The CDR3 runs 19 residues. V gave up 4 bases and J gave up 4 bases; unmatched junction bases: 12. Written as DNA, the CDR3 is TGTGCCAGCAGCGTACGCCCCCGGGACAGGGGGCTCGGGGCCAACGTCCTGACTTTC. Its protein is CASSVRPRDRGLGANVLTF.

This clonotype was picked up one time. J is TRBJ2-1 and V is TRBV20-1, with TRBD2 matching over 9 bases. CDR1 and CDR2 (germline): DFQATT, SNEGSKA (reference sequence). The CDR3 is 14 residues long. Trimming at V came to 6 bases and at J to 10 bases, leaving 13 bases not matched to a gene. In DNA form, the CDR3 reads TGCAGTGCACCGGGACTAGCAGGGCTCACCGAGCAGTTCTTC. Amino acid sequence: CSAPGLAGLTEQFF.